This T cell receptor (beta chain) appears in the sequencing data of a study of human T cells and chemical hapten exposure. Study-wide results and limits: Patch test score showed a positive correlation with PT1 expanded TCR counts.

J lost 8 bases, V lost 4 bases, and 15 bases had no gene match. Per germline, CDR1 LGHNA and CDR2 YSLEER. The CDR3 contains 17 residues. This clonotype was found many times. Its specificity is unknown. In TCRdb, the RACE reads were re-called with MiXCR into one record per CDR3 protein. The data hold 95,000 to 150,000 distinct CDR3 sequences, with roughly 12% observed a single time. The time point is: patch test 3, about 24 weeks after DPC sensitization. Treatment of the sample: therapeutic diphenylcyclopropenone sensitization with weekly scalp DPC. The sequence was collected from a woman aged 45-60 years with alopecia areata. Some clones in this sample may be carry-over from other donors' samples. The material was whole blood, obtained in connection with sensitization to the hapten diphenylcyclopropenone (DPC). The chain couples TRBV4-3 to TRBJ2-1; 9 bases match TRBD2. The CDR3 DNA is TGCGCCAGCAGCCGAAATCTGGATAGCGGGAGACCTGATGAGCAGTTCTTC. Residues: CASSRNLDSGRPDEQFF.